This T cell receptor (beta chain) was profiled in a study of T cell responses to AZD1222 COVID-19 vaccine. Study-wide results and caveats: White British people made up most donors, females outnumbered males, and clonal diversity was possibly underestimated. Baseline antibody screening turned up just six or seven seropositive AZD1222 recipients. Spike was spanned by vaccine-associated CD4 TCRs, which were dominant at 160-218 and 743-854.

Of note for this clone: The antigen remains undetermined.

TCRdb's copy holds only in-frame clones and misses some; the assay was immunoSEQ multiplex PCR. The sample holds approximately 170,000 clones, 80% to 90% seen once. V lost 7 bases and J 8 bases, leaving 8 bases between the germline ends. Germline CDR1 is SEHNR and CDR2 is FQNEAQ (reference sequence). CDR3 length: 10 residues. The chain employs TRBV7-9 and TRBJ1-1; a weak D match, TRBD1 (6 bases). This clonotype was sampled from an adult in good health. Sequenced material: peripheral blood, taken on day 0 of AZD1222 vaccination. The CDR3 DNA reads TGTGCCAGCAAGAGGGGGGAAGCTTTCTTT. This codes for CASKRGEAFF.